These 24 T cell receptor beta chains share one sample of origin, sequenced in a study of blood T cell repertoires in COVID-19. Clones were sequenced by immunoSEQ multiplex PCR, and TCRdb holds only the in-frame ones, with some missing. The repertoire holds about 240,000 clones, with 80% to 85% as singletons. Sequenced sample: peripheral blood. The receptors were gathered from a woman aged 55-70 years with active or convalescent COVID-19.

The rearrangement joins TRBV30 to TRBJ1-6; D is ambiguous. This CDR3 region has 13 residues. The V end lost 0 bases, the J end lost 8 bases, and 8 bases lay between the germline ends. CDR1 is GTSNPN, CDR2 SVGIG, per germline (reference sequence). Here the CDR3 DNA reads TGTGCCTGGAGTGTACTTGAAGATTCACCCCTCCACTTT. Translation gives CAWSVLEDSPLHF.

The chain is built from TRBV3-1 (or the pseudogene TRBV3-2) and TRBJ1-5, with D perhaps TRBD1 (5 bases). With 0 bases removed from V and 9 bases from J, the gap between germline ends came to 15 bases. Germline V gene data show CDR1 as LGHDT and CDR2 as YNNKEL (reference sequence). This CDR3 spans 15 amino acids. The CDR3 coding sequence is TGTGCCAGCAGCCAAGATACAACAACCGGGGGGCCCCAGCATTTT. Protein sequence: CASSQDTTTGGPQHF.

The chain uses TRBV29-1 and TRBJ1-1; 8 bases match TRBD1. The CDR3 runs 12 residues. Trimming took 6 bases from V and 4 from J; bases not matched to a gene: 4. Germline CDR1 is SQVTM and CDR2 is ANQGSEA. The CDR3 loop is CSVTQGATEAFF. Written as DNA, the CDR3 is TGCAGCGTCACCCAGGGGGCCACTGAAGCTTTCTTT.

This chain uses TRBV7-9 with TRBJ2-7, with TRBD2 as a possible D gene (6 bases). From germline, CDR1 is SEHNR and CDR2 FQNEAQ (reference sequence). V was trimmed by 2 bases and J by 0 bases, leaving 14 bases between them. The CDR3 covers 16 residues. In nucleotides, the CDR3 is TGTGCCAGCAGCTTATTGGCGGGGCGGTACTCCTACGAGCAGTACTTC. Translation: CASSLLAGRYSYEQYF.

This clone appeared a single time. The CDR3 region is CASSLGQIGNYGYTF. CDR3 nucleotide sequence: TGTGCCAGCAGCCTTGGACAGATAGGCAACTATGGCTACACCTTC. The chain has TRBV3-1 (or the pseudogene TRBV3-2) and TRBJ1-2; possibly TRBD1 for D (6 bases). V lost 4 bases, J lost 2 bases, and 14 bases lay in between. The germline gives CDR1 LGHDT, CDR2 YNNKEL (reference sequence). The CDR3 contains 15 residues.

The rearrangement uses TRBV6-5 and TRBJ2-3, with unresolved D. The V gene's germline CDR1 is MNHEY and CDR2 SVGAGI. The V gene lost 10 bases and the J gene lost 3 bases, with 14 bases spanning the gap. The CDR3 sequence is 13 residues long. The CDR3 DNA follows: TGTGCCACCGCGGTTCCGTCGACAGATACGCAGTATTTT. Protein product: CATAVPSTDTQYF.

The V and J genes are TRBV18 and TRBJ1-1; the D gene is possibly TRBD1 (5 bases). CDR1 is KGHSH and CDR2 is LQKENI in the germline V gene. The V gene lost 5 bases and the J gene lost 5 bases, with 18 bases spanning the gap. The CDR3 contains 15 residues. The CDR3 loop is CASSSLISQGTEAFF. The CDR3 bases are TGTGCCAGCTCATCGCTCATCTCTCAGGGAACTGAAGCTTTCTTT.

The rearrangement links TRBV6-5 to TRBJ2-3; TRBD2 agrees at 8 bases. V shed 6 bases and J 7 bases; nucleotides not matched to a gene: 3. Germline CDR1 is MNHEY and CDR2 is SVGAGI. CDR3 length: 12 amino acids. The CDR3 protein is CASSERGNTQYF. In DNA, the CDR3 is TGTGCCAGCAGCGAGCGGGGGAATACGCAGTATTTT.

The chain combines TRBV7-2 with TRBJ2-3; 12 bases line up with TRBD2. The germline V gene has CDR1 SGHTA and CDR2 FQGNSA. The CDR3 covers 16 residues. V lost 6 bases to trimming and J lost 0 bases; unmatched junction nucleotides: 4. The CDR3 DNA is TGTGCCAGCAGAAGAGGGACTAGCGGGAGCACAGATACGCAGTATTTT. This sequence encodes CASRRGTSGSTDTQYF.

The table lists this clone with a few counts. The same CDR3 arises from other DNA sequences in this sample as well. The chain recombines TRBV19 with TRBJ1-1, with 7 bases identical to TRBD1. J was trimmed by 3 bases and V by 6 bases; bases with no gene match: 4. The CDR3 is made up of 13 amino acids. The germline V gene has CDR1 LNHDA and CDR2 SQIVND (reference sequence). The chain's CDR3 is CASSRQGDTEAFF. The DNA of the CDR3 is TGTGCCAGTAGCCGACAGGGAGACACTGAAGCTTTCTTT.

This chain joins TRBV19 and TRBJ1-1; D is ambiguous. V lost 4 bases and J lost 5, with 14 bases in between. Germline CDR1 is LNHDA and CDR2 is SQIVND (reference sequence). CDR3 length: 14 residues. Written as DNA, the CDR3 is TGTGCCAGTAGTAGTTTACGGTTGGTGACTGAAGCTTTCTTT. This encodes CASSSLRLVTEAFF. Looking up the rest from reference TRBV19 and TRBJ1-1 gives the full variable domain: DGGITQSPKYLFRKEGQNVTLSCEQNLNHDAMYWYRQDPGQGLRLIYYSQIVNDFQKGDIAEGYSVSREKKESFPLTVTSAQKNPTAFYLCASSSLRLVTEAFFGQGTRLTVV.

V and J are TRBV4-1 and TRBJ1-2; TRBD1 matches at 8 bases. Germline V gene data show CDR1 as MGHRA and CDR2 as YSYEKL. This CDR3 spans 15 amino acids. V dropped 0 bases and J dropped 4; count of bases not matched to a gene: 4. CDR3: CASSQEKTGAYGYTF. Here the CDR3 DNA reads TGCGCCAGCAGCCAAGAAAAGACAGGGGCCTATGGCTACACCTTC.

The rearrangement uses TRBV30 and TRBJ1-1; 9 nucleotides match TRBD1. The V segment lost 2 bases and the J segment 7 bases; nucleotides outside the gene matches: 11. The CDR3 spans 15 residues. Germline values: CDR1 GTSNPN, CDR2 SVGIG (reference sequence). The CDR3, as DNA: TGTGCCTGGAGTTCCGGGACAGGGTTGTATGGTGAAGCTTTCTTT. This codes for CAWSSGTGLYGEAFF.

This clone was recorded only once. The chain recombines TRBV4-1 with TRBJ2-1; weak D call: TRBD2 (5 bases). Germline V gives CDR1 MGHRA, CDR2 YSYEKL. Trimming removed 0 bases from V and 10 bases from J, with 22 bases in between. There are 17 residues in the CDR3. The DNA of the CDR3 is TGCGCCAGCAGCCAAGAGAGGGTGGCTAGCCTGGAGAACGAGCAGTTCTTC. This gives the protein CASSQERVASLENEQFF.

The chain links TRBV20-1 to TRBJ1-4; 9 nucleotides align to TRBD1. Germline V lookup: CDR1 DFQATT, CDR2 SNEGSKA (reference sequence). This CDR3 region has 15 residues. Unmatched junction bases numbered 7, after V lost 3 bases and J lost 5 bases. In DNA form, the CDR3 reads TGCAGTGCTAGTCCCGGGACAGGGTGGAATGAAAAACTGTTTTTT. Translated, it gives CSASPGTGWNEKLFF.

The chain joins TRBV2 to TRBJ1-2; 7 bases match TRBD1. The junction had 19 bases not matched to a gene; V was cut back by 5 bases and J by 7 bases. The CDR3 contains 17 residues. The germline V gene has CDR1 SNHLY and CDR2 FYNNEI. The DNA of the CDR3 is TGTGCCAGCAGTTGGTCTCCGGGACAGAACCGGTTGCTTGGCTACACCTTC. It is translated as CASSWSPGQNRLLGYTF. Full variable domain (rest looked up from reference TRBV2 and TRBJ1-2): EPEVTQTPSHQVTQMGQEVILRCVPISNHLYFYWYRQILGQKVEFLVSFYNNEISEKSEIFDDQFSVERPDGSNFTLKIRSTKLEDSAMYFCASSWSPGQNRLLGYTFGSGTRLTVV.

This clone was observed a single time. The gene calls are TRBV6-5 and TRBJ1-6; possible D gene TRBD1, 6 bases. CDR3 length equals 14 residues. The ends were cut back, 5 bases at V and 8 bases at J, with 13 bases in the middle. Per the germline V gene, CDR1 is MNHEY and CDR2 is SVGAGI. The CDR3 nucleotides are TGTGCCAGCAGTAAACGACAGGAAGATTCACCCCTCCACTTT. It encodes CASSKRQEDSPLHF.

The V call is TRBV6-5, the J call TRBJ1-2, with D unclear. CDR3 length: 12 amino acids. V dropped 6 bases and J dropped 8 bases, with 13 bases sitting between them. Looked up from germline, CDR1 is MNHEY and CDR2 is SVGAGI. CDR3 protein: CASSPVTEGYTF. The CDR3 DNA reads TGTGCCAGCAGCCCCGTAACGGAGGGCTACACCTTC.

The chain combines TRBV15 with TRBJ2-7; TRBD1 aligns across 10 bases. The ends lost 1 base at V and 3 bases at J; junction bases unmatched: 3. Germline-derived CDR1 and CDR2 are LNHNV and YYDKDF (reference sequence). This CDR3 is built from 15 residues. The CDR3 loop reads CATSRAGTGVYEQYF. The CDR3 nucleotides read TGTGCCACCAGCAGAGCAGGGACAGGGGTCTACGAGCAGTACTTC.

The rearrangement links TRBV19 to TRBJ1-5, with D possibly TRBD1 on 6 matching bases. This CDR3 spans 15 amino acids. Looked up from germline, CDR1 is LNHDA and CDR2 is SQIVND (reference sequence). Trimming left V 7 bases short and J 3 bases short, with 16 bases between. The CDR3 sequence is CASNPTDRFNQPQHF. CDR3 nucleotide sequence: TGTGCCAGTAACCCGACTGACAGGTTCAATCAGCCCCAGCATTTT.

The genes are TRBV29-1 and TRBJ2-1; TRBD2 agrees at 7 bases. Per the germline V gene, CDR1 is SQVTM and CDR2 is ANQGSEA. With V trimmed by 0 bases and J by 2 bases, 10 bases remained unmatched. The CDR3 length is 17 residues. CDR3 DNA sequence: TGCAGCGTTGAAGATGGGGCGGGAGCGGGGCCCTACAATGAGCAGTTCTTC. This translates into CSVEDGAGAGPYNEQFF.

The chain uses TRBV6-5 and TRBJ2-3, with a tentative D call TRBD1 (7 bases). Deletions cut 7 bases from V and 4 bases from J, with 15 bases between. This CDR3 is built from 14 residues. Germline CDR1 and CDR2: MNHEY and SVGAGI. The CDR3 DNA reads TGTGCCAGCATGGAGGGGGCCGGAGCAGATACGCAGTATTTT. Translated, it gives CASMEGAGADTQYF.

Of note for this clone: Other DNA sequences in this specimen translate into the identical CDR3. This rearrangement joins TRBV5-5 to TRBJ1-5; TRBD1 is a possible D gene (5 bases). CDR1 and CDR2 (germline): SGHKS, YYEKEE (reference sequence). V gave up 0 bases and J gave up 6 bases, with 10 bases separating them. The CDR3 runs to 14 residues. CDR3 coding DNA: TGTGCCAGCAGCTTGGGGGGGGGAGGTCAGCCCCAGCATTTT. Translating it yields CASSLGGGGQPQHF.

V usage is TRBV5-1 and J usage is TRBJ2-3; 10 nucleotides line up with TRBD1. This CDR3 comprises 14 residues. Germline V gives CDR1 SGHRS, CDR2 YFSETQ. J was trimmed by 8 bases and V by 4 bases; bases with no gene match: 7. Written as DNA, the CDR3 is TGCGCCAGCAGCCCCGGGACAGGGGCCATTACGCAGTATTTT. Its protein product is CASSPGTGAITQYF.